These 31 T cell receptor beta chains came from one sample sequenced in a study of graft-versus-host responses after intestinal transplantation. These receptors' antigens are unknown. Sequencing used immunoSEQ multiplex PCR; TCRdb keeps in-frame clones, though not all of them. This table holds 65,000 to 85,000 clones, around 87% found once. Sample: unstimulated CD8+ T cells sorted from spleen or lymph node cells, taken before transplant. The receptors derive from a human donor who was the organ donor for an intestinal transplant.

CDR3 amino acids: CASSPRTVGGYEQYF. CDR3 DNA sequence: TGTGCCAGCAGCCCAAGGACAGTTGGGGGCTACGAGCAGTACTTC. The chain is built from TRBV28 and TRBJ2-7, with TRBD1 as a possible D gene (6 bases). The V end was cut by 6 bases, the J end by 3 bases, with 18 bases between. Germline V gene data show CDR1 as MDHEN and CDR2 as SYDVKM. This CDR3 spans 15 amino acids.

The rearrangement uses TRBV11-2 and TRBJ1-6; D is undetermined. Trimming cost V 0 bases and J 7 bases, with 10 bases left between them. The CDR3 sequence is 15 residues long. The germline gives CDR1 SGHAT, CDR2 FQNNGV. In nucleotides, the CDR3 is TGTGCCAGCAGCTTAGATTTCCAGGAGAATTCACCCCTCCACTTT. As protein: CASSLDFQENSPLHF.

The chain has TRBV4-2 and TRBJ2-1; D possibly corresponds to TRBD2 (6 bases). Trimming shortened V by 0 bases and J by 10 bases, and 13 bases separated the two germline ends. CDR1 LGHNA and CDR2 YNFKEQ come from the germline V gene. The CDR3 has 14 residues. The CDR3, as DNA: TGTGCCAGCAGCCAAGATTTGGAGGGAGTGGAGCAGTTCTTC. It specifies CASSQDLEGVEQFF.

The V gene is TRBV6-1, the J gene TRBJ1-1; D may be TRBD1 (6 bases). Deletions cut 1 base from V and 1 base from J, with 13 bases between. CDR1 is MNHNS, CDR2 SASEGT, per germline. The CDR3 consists of 16 residues. In nucleotides, the CDR3 is TGTGCCAGCAGTGAAGGCACAGGGTCGGGGAACACTGAAGCTTTCTTT. Its protein is CASSEGTGSGNTEAFF.

This clone was observed once. The chain employs TRBV5-1 and TRBJ2-5; D is possibly TRBD1 or TRBD2 (6 bases each). V lost 0 bases to trimming and J lost 0 bases, with 12 bases between them. The CDR3 is 16 amino acids. Germline V gene sequence: CDR1 SGHRS, CDR2 YFSETQ. CDR3 sequence (DNA): TGCGCCAGCAGCTTGGGGGTAGGGGGGAACCAAGAGACCCAGTACTTC. Residues: CASSLGVGGNQETQYF.

The table lists this clone with a count of one. V gene TRBV5-1 combines with J gene TRBJ2-5; D gene unclear. V was clipped by 4 bases and J by 4 bases, with 8 bases between them. Looked up from germline, CDR1 is SGHRS and CDR2 is YFSETQ. The CDR3 is 12 amino acids. The CDR3 protein is CASSQSRETQYF. CDR3 nucleotides: TGCGCCAGCAGCCAAAGTCGAGAGACCCAGTACTTC.

This clone was picked up a small number of times. The rearrangement uses TRBV7-9 and TRBJ2-1; D might be TRBD1 or TRBD2, each matching 5 bases. The germline V gene has CDR1 SEHNR and CDR2 FQNEAQ (reference sequence). Trimming pared 4 bases from V and 12 bases from J, leaving 13 bases between. The CDR3 extends over 12 amino acids. CDR3 DNA sequence: TGTGCCAGCAGCTACCGGTCGAGGGGGCAGTTCTTC. It codes for CASSYRSRGQFF.

The genes are TRBV7-9 and TRBJ1-3, with D possibly matching TRBD1 (6 bases). The V end lost 4 bases, the J end lost 2 bases, and 12 bases lay between the germline ends. This CDR3 spans 15 amino acids. Germline V CDR1 and CDR2: SEHNR, FQNEAQ (reference sequence). In DNA, the CDR3 is TGTGCCAGCAGCTCTAGGGGGGGAACTGGAAACACCATATATTTT. As protein: CASSSRGGTGNTIYF.

The V gene is TRBV9, the J gene TRBJ1-2; D is unclear. Germline V lookup: CDR1 SGDLS, CDR2 YYNGEE. The CDR3 runs 15 residues. V shed 0 bases and J shed 5 bases, with 14 bases lying between them. CDR3 sequence: CASSVGFRGGYGYTF. As DNA, the CDR3 is TGTGCCAGCAGCGTAGGTTTCAGAGGAGGGTATGGCTACACCTTC.

V gene TRBV28 combines with J gene TRBJ2-6; D assignment may be TRBD1 or TRBD2 (5 bases each). Between the trimmed V and J ends, which lost 5 bases and 0 bases, there was a span of 11 bases. CDR3 size: 16 residues. Germline V gene lookup returns CDR1 MDHEN and CDR2 SYDVKM. The CDR3 region has the DNA TGTGCCAGCAGTCATGGGGGTATCTCTGGGGCCAACGTCCTGACTTTC. Amino acid sequence: CASSHGGISGANVLTF.

The chain has TRBV10-2 and TRBJ1-2; 8 bases align to TRBD1. This CDR3 is built from 15 residues. The ends lost 0 bases at V and 8 bases at J; junction bases unmatched: 8. From germline, CDR1 is WSHSY and CDR2 SAAADI. Here the CDR3 reads CASSESGMTGEGYTF. DNA for the CDR3: TGCGCCAGCAGTGAGTCAGGAATGACAGGGGAAGGCTACACCTTC.

The chain is built from TRBV27 and TRBJ1-1; D unresolved. The length of the CDR3 is 11 residues. Trimming stripped 4 bases from V and 10 bases from J, with 10 bases between. Germline lookup yields CDR1 MNHEY and CDR2 SMNVEV (reference sequence). CDR3 bases: TGTGCCAGCAGTTCTATACGGGGAGCTTTCTTT. Its translation is CASSSIRGAFF.

This chain uses TRBV7-2 with TRBJ2-7; TRBD1 matches at 9 bases. Trimming cost V 6 bases and J 3 bases; bases outside gene matches: 9. The CDR3 has 15 residues. Germline loops: CDR1 SGHTA, CDR2 FQGNSA. DNA of the CDR3: TGTGCCAGCAGGAACGAGGGGACAGGGATCTACGAGCAGTACTTC. This translates into CASRNEGTGIYEQYF.

This clone came up a few times. CDR3 in DNA: TGTGCCAGCAGCTTAGATCCAGGACGACGGCAGTTCTTC. Residues: CASSLDPGRRQFF. The chain joins TRBV11-3 to TRBJ2-1; D is ambiguous. The CDR3 covers 13 residues. The germline V gene encodes CDR1 SGHNT and CDR2 YENEEA. Trimming took off 0 bases at V and 12 bases at J, with 12 bases between the two ends. The complete variable domain, with remaining parts taken from reference TRBV11-3 and TRBJ2-1, reads EAGVVQSPRYKIIEKKQPVAFWCNPISGHNTLYWYLQNLGQGPELLIRYENEEAVDDSQLPKDRFSAERLKGVDSTLKIQPAELGDSAVYLCASSLDPGRRQFFGPGTRLTVL.

CDR3 amino acids: CASSLSGVGGYTF. The CDR3 DNA is TGTGCCAGCAGCTTATCCGGGGTTGGAGGCTACACCTTC. This chain links TRBV7-6 with TRBJ1-2; unclear D gene. The length of the CDR3 is 13 residues. Trimming removed 2 bases from V and 8 bases from J, with 12 bases in between. Germline V CDR1 and CDR2: SGHVS, FNYEAQ. Looking up the rest from reference TRBV7-6 and TRBJ1-2 gives the full variable domain: GAGVSQSPRYKVTKRGQDVALRCDPISGHVSLYWYRQALGQGPEFLTYFNYEAQQDKSGLPNDRFSAERPEGSISTLTIQRTEQRDSAMYRCASSLSGVGGYTFGSGTRLTVV.

The chain recombines TRBV4-1 with TRBJ1-1, with TRBD1 matching 8 bases. CDR1 MGHRA and CDR2 YSYEKL come from the germline V gene. The length of the CDR3 is 21 residues. J lost 0 bases, V lost 0 bases, and 18 bases had no gene match. The CDR3 DNA sequence: TGCGCCAGCAGCCAAGACCACAACGCTCTAGGACAGGGCTTTATGAACACTGAAGCTTTCTTT. Translation: CASSQDHNALGQGFMNTEAFF.

This chain joins TRBV25-1 and TRBJ2-3, with D uncertain. CDR3 length: 15 residues. Germline V gene lookup returns CDR1 MGHDK and CDR2 SYGVNS. The V end was cut by 7 bases, the J end by 6 bases, with 20 bases between. CDR3 sequence: CASIGPETPGDTQYF. CDR3 nucleotides: TGTGCCAGCATAGGTCCAGAGACACCCGGGGATACGCAGTATTTT. Based on the CDR3 plus reference TRBV25-1 and TRBJ2-3, the full variable domain is EADIYQTPRYLVIGTGKKITLECSQTMGHDKMYWYQQDPGMELHLIHYSYGVNSTEKGDLSSESTVSRIRTEHFPLTLESARPSHTSQYLCASIGPETPGDTQYFGPGTRLTVL.

This chain joins TRBV7-8 and TRBJ1-5; 9 bases line up with TRBD1. The trim removed 2 bases at V and 9 bases at J, leaving 5 bases unmatched. This CDR3 region has 14 residues. Germline V gene lookup returns CDR1 SGHVS and CDR2 FQNEAQ. CDR3 nucleotides: TGTGCCAGCAGCTTAAGAACAGGGGGCTGGCCCCAGCATTTT. Translation: CASSLRTGGWPQHF.

The chain carries TRBV7-6 and TRBJ2-2; possible D gene TRBD2, 5 bases. The CDR3 has 14 amino acids. CDR1 and CDR2 (germline): SGHVS, FNYEAQ. The germline V and J ends were trimmed by 5 bases and 2 bases, with 9 bases remaining between them. The CDR3 loop is CASSPRGNTGELFF. The CDR3 DNA reads as TGTGCCAGCAGCCCTCGGGGTAACACCGGGGAGCTGTTTTTT.

This chain joins TRBV7-7 and TRBJ2-2; 7 bases fit TRBD2. Germline V gene data show CDR1 as SSHAT and CDR2 as FNYEAQ (reference sequence). The CDR3 length is 16 residues. J lost 5 bases, V lost 1 base, and 7 bases had no gene match. CDR3 in amino acids: CASSLGAGELTGELFF. As DNA, the CDR3 is TGTGCCAGCAGCTTAGGGGCGGGGGAGTTAACCGGGGAGCTGTTTTTT.

The chain employs TRBV7-8 and TRBJ2-7; no clear D. Germline CDR1 SGHVS, CDR2 FQNEAQ. This CDR3 has 16 amino acids. V lost 1 base, J lost 3 bases, and 16 bases lay in between. The CDR3 reads CASSLETAGVFYEQYF. DNA for the CDR3: TGTGCCAGCAGCTTAGAAACTGCTGGGGTATTCTACGAGCAGTACTTC. The full variable domain, its missing parts supplied by reference TRBV7-8 and TRBJ2-7, is GAGVSQSPRYKVAKRGQDVALRCDPISGHVSLFWYQQALGQGPEFLTYFQNEAQLDKSGLPSDRFFAERPEGSVSTLKIQRTQQEDSAVYLCASSLETAGVFYEQYFGPGTRLTVT.

This clone was recorded once. The rearrangement joins TRBV5-4 to TRBJ2-2; D is possibly TRBD1 (6 bases). Trimming left V 5 bases short and J 2 bases short, with 13 bases between. Germline-derived CDR1 and CDR2 are SGHNT and YYREEE (reference sequence). The length of the CDR3 is 15 residues. CDR3 nucleotide sequence: TGTGCCAGCAGTCCCGGGACACATAACACCGGGGAGCTGTTTTTT. Residues: CASSPGTHNTGELFF.

In DNA, the CDR3 is TGTGCCAGCAGCCCCACTAGCAACATACGAGTATTCAATGAGCAGTTCTTC. This gives the protein CASSPTSNIRVFNEQFF. The V gene is TRBV7-8, the J gene TRBJ2-1; TRBD2 might be the D (6 bases). This CDR3 spans 17 amino acids. Germline V gene data show CDR1 as SGHVS and CDR2 as FQNEAQ. V was shortened by 5 bases and J by 6 bases, with 23 bases between the two germline ends. Looking up the rest from reference TRBV7-8 and TRBJ2-1 gives the full variable domain: GAGVSQSPRYKVAKRGQDVALRCDPISGHVSLFWYQQALGQGPEFLTYFQNEAQLDKSGLPSDRFFAERPEGSVSTLKIQRTQQEDSAVYLCASSPTSNIRVFNEQFFGPGTRLTVL.

The chain has TRBV4-2 and TRBJ1-1; D is ambiguous. Per germline, CDR1 LGHNA and CDR2 YNFKEQ. The CDR3 contains 15 residues. V lost 3 bases, J lost 1 base, and 12 bases lay in between. The CDR3 here is CASSQLGFANTEAFF. CDR3 nucleotide sequence: TGTGCCAGCAGCCAGCTCGGTTTCGCGAACACTGAAGCTTTCTTT.

The chain carries TRBV5-1 and TRBJ2-3, with no clear D. The V gene lost 1 base and the J gene lost 1 base, with 7 bases spanning the gap. This CDR3 contains 14 residues. Germline values: CDR1 SGHRS, CDR2 YFSETQ. As DNA, the CDR3 is TGCGCCAGCAGCTTGTTAGGCGGCACAGATACGCAGTATTTT. Encoded protein: CASSLLGGTDTQYF. Full variable domain (outside the CDR3, taken from reference TRBV5-1 and TRBJ2-3): KAGVTQTPRYLIKTRGQQVTLSCSPISGHRSVSWYQQTPGQGLQFLFEYFSETQRNKGNFPGRFSGRQFSNSRSEMNVSTLELGDSALYLCASSLLGGTDTQYFGPGTRLTVL.

This chain uses TRBV4-1 with TRBJ2-7, with 7 bases lining up with TRBD1. The germline gives CDR1 MGHRA, CDR2 YSYEKL. There are 14 residues in the CDR3. With V trimmed by 1 base and J by 4 bases, 4 bases remained unmatched. The CDR3 nucleotides are TGCGCCAGCAGCCAAGGACAGGGATCTTACGAGCAGTACTTC. It is translated as CASSQGQGSYEQYF.

The genes are TRBV6-4 and TRBJ1-2; 11 bases line up with TRBD1. Trimming at V came to 3 bases and at J to 4 bases, leaving 7 bases not matched to a gene. CDR1 is MRHNA and CDR2 is SNTAGT in the germline V gene. The CDR3 has 16 amino acids. The CDR3 spells CASSEEGTGGIYGYTF. CDR3 coding DNA: TGTGCCAGCAGTGAGGAGGGGACAGGGGGAATCTATGGCTACACCTTC.

This chain connects TRBV20-1 to TRBJ2-7; no clear D gene. The CDR3 spans 11 residues. CDR1 is DFQATT and CDR2 is SNEGSKA in the germline V gene (reference sequence). CDR3 DNA: TGCAGGCTTGTGGGTTCCTACGAGCAGTACTTC. It is translated as CRLVGSYEQYF.

V is TRBV19 and J is TRBJ2-1; 9 bases are a match to TRBD2. This CDR3 is built from 14 residues. Trimming removed 7 bases from V and 4 bases from J; junction bases left unmatched: 5. The germline V gene encodes CDR1 LNHDA and CDR2 SQIVND (reference sequence). The CDR3 is CASKKRGVYNEQFF. For the CDR3, the DNA is TGTGCCAGTAAAAAGCGGGGGGTTTACAATGAGCAGTTCTTC.

This chain links TRBV25-1 with TRBJ2-7, with TRBD1 as a possible D gene (6 bases). The germline CDR1 and CDR2 sequences are MGHDK and SYGVNS. V dropped 3 bases and J dropped 2 bases, with 11 bases sitting between them. This CDR3 spans 14 amino acids. This CDR3 reads CASSDSTGTYEQYF. CDR3 nucleotide sequence: TGTGCCAGCAGTGATTCGACAGGAACCTACGAGCAGTACTTC.

The rearrangement links TRBV5-5 to TRBJ1-4; D gene uncertain. V was clipped by 0 bases and J by 6 bases, with 6 bases between them. In germline, CDR1 is SGHKS, CDR2 YYEKEE (reference sequence). CDR3 length: 13 residues. CDR3 in amino acids: CASSLVGDEKLFF. CDR3 bases: TGTGCCAGCAGCTTGGTCGGCGATGAAAAACTGTTTTTT. Together with reference TRBV5-5 and TRBJ1-4, the CDR3 gives the full variable domain: DAGVTQSPTHLIKTRGQQVTLRCSPISGHKSVSWYQQVLGQGPQFIFQYYEKEERGRGNFPDRFSARQFPNYSSELNVNALLLGDSALYLCASSLVGDEKLFFGSGTQLSVL.